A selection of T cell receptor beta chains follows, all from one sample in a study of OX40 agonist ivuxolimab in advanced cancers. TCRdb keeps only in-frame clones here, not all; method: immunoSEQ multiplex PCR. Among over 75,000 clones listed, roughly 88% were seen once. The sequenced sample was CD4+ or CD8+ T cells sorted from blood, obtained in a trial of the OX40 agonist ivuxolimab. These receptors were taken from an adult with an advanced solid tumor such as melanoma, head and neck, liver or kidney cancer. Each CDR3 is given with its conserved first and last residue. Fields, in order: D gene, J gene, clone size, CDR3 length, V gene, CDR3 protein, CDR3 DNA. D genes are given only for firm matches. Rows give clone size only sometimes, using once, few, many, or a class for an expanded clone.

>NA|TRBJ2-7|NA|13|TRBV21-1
CASSMQGGHEQYF
TGTGCCAGCAGCATGCAGGGCGGGCACGAGCAGTACTTC
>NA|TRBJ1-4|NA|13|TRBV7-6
CASSTGPNEKLFF
TGTGCCAGCAGCACGGGACCAAATGAAAAACTGTTTTTT
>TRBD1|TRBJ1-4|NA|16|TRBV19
CASSIARTGANEKLFF
TGTGCCAGTAGTATAGCGCGGACAGGAGCTAATGAAAAACTGTTTTTT
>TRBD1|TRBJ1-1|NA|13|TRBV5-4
CASSRQGNTEAFF
TGTGCCAGCAGTCGACAGGGAAACACTGAAGCTTTCTTT
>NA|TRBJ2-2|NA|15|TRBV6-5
CASRTQTRDTGELFF
TGTGCCAGCAGGACCCAGACCAGGGACACCGGGGAGCTGTTTTTT
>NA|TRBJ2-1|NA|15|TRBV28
CASSFRGQWYNEQFF
TGTGCCAGCAGTTTTAGAGGACAGTGGTACAATGAGCAGTTCTTC
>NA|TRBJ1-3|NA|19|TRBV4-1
CASSLPARPGALSGNTIYF
TGCGCCAGCAGCCTACCGGCCCGCCCGGGGGCCCTCTCTGGAAACACCATATATTTT
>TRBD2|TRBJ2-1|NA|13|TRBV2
CASTAGRDNEQFF
TGTGCCAGCACTGCGGGGAGGGACAATGAGCAGTTCTTC
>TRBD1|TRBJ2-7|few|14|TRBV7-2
CASSPDRGRYEQYF
TGTGCCAGCAGCCCTGACAGGGGGCGGTACGAGCAGTACTTC
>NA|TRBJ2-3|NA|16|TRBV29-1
CSASGGPLVGTDTQYF
TGCAGCGCCTCCGGAGGGCCTTTGGTCGGCACAGATACGCAGTATTTT
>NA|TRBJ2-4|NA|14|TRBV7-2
CASSFSDAKNIQYF
TGTGCCAGCAGCTTCTCGGATGCCAAAAACATTCAGTACTTC
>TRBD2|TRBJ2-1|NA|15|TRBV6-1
CASSELAGAYNEQFF
TGTGCCAGCAGTGAACTAGCGGGGGCCTACAATGAGCAGTTCTTC
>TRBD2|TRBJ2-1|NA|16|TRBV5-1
CASSLSPSGSINEQFF
TGCGCCAGCAGCCTATCCCCTAGCGGGAGTATCAATGAGCAGTTCTTC
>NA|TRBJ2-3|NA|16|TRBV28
CASSLPPRRNTDTQYF
TGTGCCAGCAGTTTACCCCCCCGGCGGAACACAGATACGCAGTATTTT
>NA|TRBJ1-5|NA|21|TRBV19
CASSIKLYVGTEFYSNQPQHF
TGTGCCAGTAGTATTAAACTCTACGTAGGAACGGAATTCTATAGCAATCAGCCCCAGCATTTT
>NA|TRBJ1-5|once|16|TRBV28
CASSSGGASLNQPQHF
TGTGCCAGCAGCTCGGGAGGGGCTTCACTCAATCAGCCCCAGCATTTT
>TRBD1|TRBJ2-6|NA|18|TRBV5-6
CASSLVGTGVFGANVLTF
TGTGCTAGCAGCTTGGTTGGGACAGGCGTCTTTGGGGCCAACGTCCTGACTTTC
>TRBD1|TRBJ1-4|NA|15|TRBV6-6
CASSPLGQSAEKLFF
TGTGCCAGCAGTCCGTTGGGACAGTCGGCTGAAAAACTGTTTTTT
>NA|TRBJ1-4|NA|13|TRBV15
CATSRVANEKLFF
TGTGCCACCAGCAGAGTTGCTAATGAAAAACTGTTTTTT
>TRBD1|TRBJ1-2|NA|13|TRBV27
CASSPTGAYGYTF
TGTGCCAGCAGTCCCACAGGGGCCTATGGCTACACCTTC
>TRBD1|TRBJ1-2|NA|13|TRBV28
CASSFRQGYGYTF
TGTGCCAGCAGTTTCCGACAGGGCTATGGCTACACCTTC
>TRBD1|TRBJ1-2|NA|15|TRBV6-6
CASSYPYRGGDGYTF
TGTGCCAGCAGTTACCCCTACAGAGGGGGCGATGGCTACACCTTC
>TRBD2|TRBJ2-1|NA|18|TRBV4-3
CASSQVGPGLAGVNEQFF
TGCGCCAGCAGCCAAGTCGGGCCGGGACTAGCGGGAGTTAATGAGCAGTTCTTC
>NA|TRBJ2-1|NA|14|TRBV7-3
CASSLAGSYNEQFF
TGTGCCAGCAGCTTAGCGGGTTCCTACAATGAGCAGTTCTTC
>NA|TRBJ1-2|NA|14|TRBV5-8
CASSSGTVSGGYTF
TGTGCCAGCAGCTCGGGTACGGTTAGCGGTGGCTACACCTTC
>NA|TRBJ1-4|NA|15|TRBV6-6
CASSYGGSTNEKLFF
TGTGCCAGCAGTTATGGGGGGTCTACTAATGAAAAACTGTTTTTT
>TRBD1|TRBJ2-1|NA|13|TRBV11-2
CASSVDRAEKQFF
TGTGCCAGCAGCGTGGACAGGGCCGAAAAGCAGTTCTTC
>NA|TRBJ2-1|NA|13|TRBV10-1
CASSAHTNNEQFF
TGCGCCAGCAGTGCTCACACGAACAATGAGCAGTTCTTC
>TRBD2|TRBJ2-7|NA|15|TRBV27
CASSILAGGPYEQYF
TGTGCCAGCTCGATACTAGCGGGAGGGCCGTACGAGCAGTACTTC
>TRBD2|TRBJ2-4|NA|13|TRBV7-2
CASSLSSGNIQYF
TGTGCCAGCAGCTTAAGTAGCGGGAACATTCAGTACTTC
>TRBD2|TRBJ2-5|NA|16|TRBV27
CASSLGLAGVQETQYF
TGTGCCAGCAGTCTTGGACTAGCCGGGGTGCAAGAGACCCAGTACTTC
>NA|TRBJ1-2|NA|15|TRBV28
CASSLWSGGFYGYTF
TGTGCCAGCAGTTTATGGTCCGGTGGTTTCTATGGCTACACCTTC
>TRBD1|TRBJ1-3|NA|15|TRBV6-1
CASSWGQTSGNTIYF
TGTGCCAGCAGCTGGGGACAGACCTCTGGAAACACCATATATTTT
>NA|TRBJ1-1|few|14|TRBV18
CASSQQTGNTEAFF
TGTGCCAGCTCACAGCAGACAGGGAACACTGAAGCTTTCTTT
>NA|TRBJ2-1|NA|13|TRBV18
CASSPPTYNEQFF
TGTGCCAGCTCACCCCCGACCTACAATGAGCAGTTCTTC
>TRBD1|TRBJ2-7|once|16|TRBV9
CASSVGRQGELYEQYF
TGTGCCAGCAGCGTGGGGAGACAGGGCGAACTATACGAGCAGTACTTC
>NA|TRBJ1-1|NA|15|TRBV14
CASSLQGRMNTEAFF
TGTGCCAGTTCCCTCCAGGGACGGATGAACACTGAAGCTTTCTTT
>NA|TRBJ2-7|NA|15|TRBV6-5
CASTASPTGSYEQYF
TGTGCCAGCACCGCATCCCCGACAGGCTCCTACGAGCAGTACTTC
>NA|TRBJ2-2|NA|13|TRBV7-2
CASSSSSAGELFF
TGTGCCAGCAGCTCCTCGTCCGCCGGGGAGCTGTTTTTT
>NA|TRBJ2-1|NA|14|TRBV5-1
CASGGDGIYNEQFF
TGCGCCAGCGGCGGGGACGGGATATACAATGAGCAGTTCTTC
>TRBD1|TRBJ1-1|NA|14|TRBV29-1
CSVEIGTGVTEAFF
TGCAGCGTTGAAATCGGGACAGGGGTTACTGAAGCTTTCTTT
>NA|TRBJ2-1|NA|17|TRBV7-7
CASSLNPGGGSYNEQFF
TGTGCCAGCAGCTTAAACCCCGGTGGGGGCTCCTACAATGAGCAGTTCTTC
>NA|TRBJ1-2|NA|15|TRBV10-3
CAISESPGYNDGYTF
TGTGCCATCAGTGAGTCACCAGGGTATAACGATGGCTACACCTTC
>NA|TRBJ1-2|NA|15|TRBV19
CASRETHSGNYGYTF
TGTGCCAGTAGAGAGACCCACTCGGGTAACTATGGCTACACCTTC
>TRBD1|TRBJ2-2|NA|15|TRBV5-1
CASSPRTGKSGELFF
TGCGCCAGCAGCCCCAGGACAGGGAAGTCCGGGGAGCTGTTTTTT
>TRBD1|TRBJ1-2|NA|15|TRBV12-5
CASGLATGTGYGYTF
TGTGCTAGTGGTTTGGCGACCGGGACAGGTTATGGCTACACCTTC
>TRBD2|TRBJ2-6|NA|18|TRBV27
CASSPLAGIISGANVLTF
TGTGCCAGCAGTCCACTAGCGGGAATTATCTCTGGGGCCAACGTCCTGACTTTC
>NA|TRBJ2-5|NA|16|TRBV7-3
CASSLSGAGGQATQYF
TGTGCCAGCAGCTTGAGCGGAGCTGGGGGGCAAGCGACCCAGTACTTC
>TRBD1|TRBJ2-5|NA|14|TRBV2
CASTIQGVEETQYF
TGTGCCAGCACCATACAGGGGGTAGAAGAGACCCAGTACTTC
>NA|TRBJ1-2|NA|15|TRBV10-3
CAISEPGSTNYGYTF
TGTGCCATCAGTGAGCCCGGTAGCACCAACTATGGCTACACCTTC
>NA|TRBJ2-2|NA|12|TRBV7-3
CASSSPPGELFF
TGTGCCAGCAGCTCCCCCCCCGGGGAGCTGTTTTTT
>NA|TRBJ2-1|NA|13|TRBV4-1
CASSQDPYNEQFF
TGCGCCAGCAGCCAAGATCCGTACAATGAGCAGTTCTTC
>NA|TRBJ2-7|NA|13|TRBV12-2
CASRSGTFREQYF
TGTGCAAGTCGCTCCGGGACTTTCCGCGAGCAGTACTTC
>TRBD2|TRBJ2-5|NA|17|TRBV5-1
CASSFSSGMRIQETQYF
TGCGCCAGCAGCTTTTCTAGCGGGATGCGGATACAAGAGACCCAGTACTTC
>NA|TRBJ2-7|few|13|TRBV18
CASSPGLSGEQYF
TGTGCCAGCTCTCCTGGACTGTCCGGAGAGCAGTACTTC
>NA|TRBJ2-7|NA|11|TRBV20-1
CSAQSGPEQYF
TGCAGTGCCCAGTCGGGTCCCGAGCAGTACTTC
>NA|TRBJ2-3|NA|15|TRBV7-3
CASSAQRQGTDTQYF
TGTGCCAGCAGCGCCCAACGACAGGGCACAGATACGCAGTATTTT